Given below is one TCR beta chain in context. Its matching antigen is unknown. This entry is derived from a study of shared clonotypes between healthy human individuals. Repertoires were generated with immunoSEQ multiplex PCR, while TCRdb's copy carries only in-frame clones and drops some. The sample includes under 2.5 million clones, 85% to 95% of them seen just once. CDR1 is LNHDA, CDR2 SQIVND, per germline (reference sequence). This CDR3 is built from 15 residues. V lost 6 bases and J lost 2, with 16 bases in between. Study conclusions and caveats: Limitation of the genetic and exposure-history diversity represented came from the few donors.

This receptor was identified in a man between 18 and 35 years old in good health. Some clones in this sample may be carry-over from other donors' samples. The genes are TRBV19 and TRBJ2-5; D not resolved. Material: naive CD4+ T cells from PBMCs. Subset in this sample: CD45RA+ positively selected. The CDR3 bases are TGTGCCAGTAGGAGACATGACCGTGGACAAGAGACCCAGTACTTC. Amino acid sequence: CASRRHDRGQETQYF.